This T cell receptor (beta chain) was sequenced for a study of early T cells in non-severe SARS-CoV-2 infection. The overall study: Sequenced material consisted of bulk RNA (from unsorted whole blood), and chains were unpaired.

Study results and limitations: Comparison of clonotypes with VDJdb favored anti-spike CD8 responses while missing private and CD4 specificities.

Note on this clonotype: Its antigen is undetermined.

Individual cDNA molecules received unique molecular identifiers. TCRdb analysed the 5' RACE reads with MiXCR anew, one entry per CDR3 protein. The sample includes 50,000 to 75,000 distinct CDR3 sequences, around 12% seen only once; the top ten take over 1%. The TCR originated in an adult who was a healthcare worker with PCR-confirmed SARS-CoV-2 infection or an uninfected control (not recorded which). The donor label of this sample is uncertain. The sample in question was whole blood, obtained at baseline.

The DNA for the CDR3 is TGCGCCAGCAGTATTGACAGGAACACTGAAGCTTTCTTT. Amino acids: CASSIDRNTEAFF. The V and J genes are TRBV10-1 and TRBJ1-1, with D possibly being TRBD1 (5 bases). With 5 bases removed from V and 1 base from J, the gap between germline ends came to 8 bases. CDR3 length: 13 residues. Germline CDR1 and CDR2: WNHNN and SYGVQD (reference sequence).